What follows is one T cell receptor beta chain and its context. Participants reported their clinical history, and cohort assignment relied on those reports. This entry comes from a study of blood T cell repertoires in COVID-19. Assay used: immunoSEQ multiplex PCR; TCRdb lists only in-frame clones, some missing. The data contain roughly 190,000 clones, around 84% of them singletons. The CDR3 has 16 residues. In germline, CDR1 is SQVTM, CDR2 ANQGSEA. The V gene lost 0 bases and the J gene lost 5 bases, with 19 bases spanning the gap. The chain joins TRBV29-1 to TRBJ1-2; D might be TRBD1 (5 bases). Source material: PBMCs or T cells enriched from blood (not recorded which). The sequence derives from a woman under 40 who had been exposed to COVID-19. CDR3 bases: TGCAGCGTTGAAGATCATTCCACTTCAGGGTGGTATGGCTACACCTTC. Translating it yields CSVEDHSTSGWYGYTF.